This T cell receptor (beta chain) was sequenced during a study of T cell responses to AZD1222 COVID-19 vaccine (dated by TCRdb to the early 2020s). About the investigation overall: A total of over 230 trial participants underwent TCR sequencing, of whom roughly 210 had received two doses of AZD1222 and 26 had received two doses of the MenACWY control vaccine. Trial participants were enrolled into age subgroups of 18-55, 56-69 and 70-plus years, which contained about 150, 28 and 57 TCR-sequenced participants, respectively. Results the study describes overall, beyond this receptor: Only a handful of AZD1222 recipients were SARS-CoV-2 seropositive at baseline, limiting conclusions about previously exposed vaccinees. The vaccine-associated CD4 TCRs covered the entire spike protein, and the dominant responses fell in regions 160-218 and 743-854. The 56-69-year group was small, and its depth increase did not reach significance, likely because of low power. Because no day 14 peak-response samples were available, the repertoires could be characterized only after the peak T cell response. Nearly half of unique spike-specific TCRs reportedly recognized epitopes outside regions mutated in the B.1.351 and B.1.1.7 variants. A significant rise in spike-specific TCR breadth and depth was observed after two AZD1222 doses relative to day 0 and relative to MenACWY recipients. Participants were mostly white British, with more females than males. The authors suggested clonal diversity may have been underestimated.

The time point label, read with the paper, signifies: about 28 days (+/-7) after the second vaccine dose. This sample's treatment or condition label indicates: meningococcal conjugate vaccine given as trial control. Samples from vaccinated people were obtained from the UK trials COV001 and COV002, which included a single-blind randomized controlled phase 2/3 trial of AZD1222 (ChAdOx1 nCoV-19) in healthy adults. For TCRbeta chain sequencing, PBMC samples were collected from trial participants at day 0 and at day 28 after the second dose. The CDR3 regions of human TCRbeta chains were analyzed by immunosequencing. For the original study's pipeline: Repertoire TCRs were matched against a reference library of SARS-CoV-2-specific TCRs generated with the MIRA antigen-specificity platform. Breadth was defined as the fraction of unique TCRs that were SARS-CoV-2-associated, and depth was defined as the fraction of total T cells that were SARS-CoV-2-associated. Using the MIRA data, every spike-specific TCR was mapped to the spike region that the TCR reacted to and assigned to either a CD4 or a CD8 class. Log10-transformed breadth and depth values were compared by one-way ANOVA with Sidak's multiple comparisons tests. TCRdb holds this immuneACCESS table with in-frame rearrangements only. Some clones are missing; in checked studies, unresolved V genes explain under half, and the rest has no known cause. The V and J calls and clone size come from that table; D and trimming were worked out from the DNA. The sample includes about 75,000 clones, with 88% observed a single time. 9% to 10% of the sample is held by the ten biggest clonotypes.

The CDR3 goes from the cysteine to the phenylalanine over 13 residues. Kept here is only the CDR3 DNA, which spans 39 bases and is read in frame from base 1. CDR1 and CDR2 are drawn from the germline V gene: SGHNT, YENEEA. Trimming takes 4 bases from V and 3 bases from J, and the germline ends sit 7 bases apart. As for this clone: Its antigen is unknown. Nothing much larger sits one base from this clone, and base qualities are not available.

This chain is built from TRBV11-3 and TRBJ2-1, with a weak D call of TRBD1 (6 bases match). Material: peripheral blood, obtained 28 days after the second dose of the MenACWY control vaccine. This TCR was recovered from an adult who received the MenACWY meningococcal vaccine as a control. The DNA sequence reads TGTGCCAGCAGCTCGGACAGCTACAATGAGCAGTTCTTC. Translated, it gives CASSSDSYNEQFF. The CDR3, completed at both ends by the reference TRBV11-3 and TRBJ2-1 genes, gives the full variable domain EAGVVQSPRYKIIEKKQPVAFWCNPISGHNTLYWYLQNLGQGPELLIRYENEEAVDDSQLPKDRFSAERLKGVDSTLKIQPAELGDSAVYLCASSSDSYNEQFFGPGTRLTVL.